The clone carrying this T cell receptor (beta chain) was counted only a few times. Its antigen is undetermined. This CDR3 comprises 13 residues. Germline V gene lookup returns CDR1 SGHTA and CDR2 FQGNSA. The ends were cut back, 7 bases at V and 0 bases at J, with 10 bases in the middle. Here immunoSEQ multiplex PCR was the method, and the copy in TCRdb shows in-frame clones only, minus some. The data show 350,000 to 400,000 clones, about 85% seen once. As to treatment: 15 to 20 received Ad26.COV2.S at low or high dose, single or two shots; 5 received placebo; per-sample allocation not given. The investigators took samples on day 63 after the first vaccine or placebo injection. A Boston donor was an adult aged 18-55 years. This sample was taken from a study of Ad26.COV2.S vaccination and SARS-CoV-2 variants. In the study overall: The study gave Ad26.COV2.S intramuscularly, once or twice 56 days apart. General observations from the study: After vaccination, reports described spike-specific CD8+ and CD4+ T cell responses as showing substantial breadth.

This TCR derives from a person between 18 and 65 years old who received the Ad26.COV2.S COVID-19 vaccine or a placebo. V is TRBV7-2 and J is TRBJ2-7; no clear D gene. Source: peripheral blood, taken in a trial of Ad26.COV2.S vaccine versus placebo. The CDR3 is CASTVEYSYEQYF. The CDR3 DNA reads TGTGCCAGCACCGTAGAATACTCCTACGAGCAGTACTTC.